This note documents a single T cell receptor beta chain sequence. Only a few counts were recorded for this clonotype. Its specific antigen is unknown. No much larger clonotype is one base removed from it; base qualities were not supplied. This sample's treatment or condition label indicates: approximately nine-day PBMC culture with coronavirus spike peptide pools or control peptides (ViraFEST assay). The ViraFEST assay was used in the study, in which antigen-specific T cells were expanded with peptide pools and expanded clonotypes were subsequently identified by TCR sequencing. Positive SARS-CoV-2 PCR tests in the convalescent patients dated from March to December 2020, before Alpha, Beta and Delta variants emerged in the United States. Each well held 1.5 million to 2.5 million PBMCs cultured with approximately 10 ug/ml peptide pools in IMDM containing 5% human AB serum and approximately 10 IU/ml IL-2. Half of the culture medium was replaced with fresh IL-2-containing medium on days 3 and 7. CD4+ T cells were isolated after approximately 10 days of culture through negative selection using the EasySep CD4+ T cell isolation kit. Ficoll-Paque Plus gradient centrifugation was used to isolate PBMCs from whole blood, and the isolated PBMCs were then either used fresh or cryopreserved at -140C. Triplicate wells were generally used for each culture condition.

This entry is derived from a study of vaccination and CD4 T cells after COVID-19 (dated by TCRdb to 2022 to 2024). A note on the overall study: SARS-CoV-2 positivity had been established in the convalescent patients by nasal swab PCR, and mild disease was recorded in eight to ten of these patients and severe disease in one. Six males and four females were included in the convalescent cohort, with two Hispanic individuals, seven Caucasians, two Asians and one multiracial person represented. Post-COVID blood samples were collected from convalescent patients a median of roughly 100 days after diagnosis, with a range of about 30 to 161 days. Participants got two doses of the Pfizer-BioNTech BNT162b2 vaccine (n=8) or two doses of the Moderna mRNA-1273 vaccine (n=2). For stimulating the cultures, overlapping spike peptide pools were used, derived from SARS-CoV-2 as well as from the common cold coronaviruses HCoV-NL63, HCoV-OC43 and HCoV-229E. The time from the second vaccine dose to post-vaccine blood sampling had a median of roughly 79 days and ranged from roughly 13 to 241 days. In 10 COVID-19 convalescent patients and several infection-naive healthy vaccine recipients, the spike-specific CD4+ TCR repertoire before mRNA vaccination was compared with the repertoire after mRNA vaccination. In control cultures, a CEFX viral epitope pool was used as positive control, an HIV-1 Nef peptide pool was used as negative control, or no peptide was added.

Study-wide findings and limitations: Among the post-vaccine SARS-CoV-2-reactive clones in convalescent patients, a median around 85% showed up only after vaccination, which suggests vaccine-specific priming. Of the vaccine-specific clones in convalescent patients, 304 of 307, or nearly all, reacted only to SARS-CoV-2 spike and did not cross-react with common cold coronaviruses. The median number of SARS-CoV-2-reactive clonotypes rose from under 25 after infection to roughly 38 after vaccination, but the change was not significant. Relatively few convalescent patients were included in the study, and early timepoints after natural infection were not analyzed.

The library was obtained by PCR. TCR sequencing of DNA from cultured CD4+ T cells used the Oncomine TCR Beta short-read assay at the Johns Hopkins FTIC core. The QIAamp micro DNA kit was used to extract genomic DNA from the cultured CD4+ T cells. The Oncomine TCR Beta libraries from cultured CD4+ T cells were pooled using unique dual indexes and then sequenced on an Illumina iSeq 100. In the source study's methods: Non-productive sequences were filtered out, and CDR3s that did not start with C, did not end with F or W, or were shorter than 7 amino acids were discarded. The MANAFEST web application was used to identify antigen-specific clonotypes by comparing peptide-stimulated wells against reference wells and other culture wells. For a clone to be called positive, the clone needed an FDR below 0.05, an odds ratio above 5, and a productive frequency above 0.1% in at least two of three replicate wells. Cross-reactive clonotypes were defined as significantly expanded in both SARS-CoV-2 spike wells and at least one common cold coronavirus spike condition. Levenshtein distances (stringdist) and unrooted phylogenetic trees (ape) in R version 3.6.1 were used to assess CDR3 homology. The public reads were reprocessed in TCRdb via fastp at Q25 and MiXCR, keeping in-frame beta chains. Rows are unified per CDR3 protein, each entry keeping the most common DNA and genes. What appears here as the V and J calls and clone size reflects TCRdb's work, not the paper's. This sample has more than 10,000 distinct CDR3 sequences in its table, and more than 55% of those were observed once. The ten largest make up around a sixth of the sample.

V gives up 4 bases and J gives up 0 bases, and the segment between their germline ends measures 6 bases. The cysteine opens and the phenylalanine closes a CDR3 of 13 amino acids. Only the CDR3 part of the read is kept: 39 bases, read in frame from the first base. The germline V gene specifies ENHRY as CDR1 and SYGVKD as CDR2. The source material was cultured CD4+ T cells from blood, sampled after SARS-CoV-2 vaccination. The TCR comes from a human donor with COVID-19. This chain is built from TRBV10-3 and TRBJ1-2, with the D gene not clear enough to name. The CDR3 region has the sequence CAISGGANYGYTF. The DNA sequence is given as TGTGCCATCAGTGGAGGAGCTAACTATGGCTACACCTTC.